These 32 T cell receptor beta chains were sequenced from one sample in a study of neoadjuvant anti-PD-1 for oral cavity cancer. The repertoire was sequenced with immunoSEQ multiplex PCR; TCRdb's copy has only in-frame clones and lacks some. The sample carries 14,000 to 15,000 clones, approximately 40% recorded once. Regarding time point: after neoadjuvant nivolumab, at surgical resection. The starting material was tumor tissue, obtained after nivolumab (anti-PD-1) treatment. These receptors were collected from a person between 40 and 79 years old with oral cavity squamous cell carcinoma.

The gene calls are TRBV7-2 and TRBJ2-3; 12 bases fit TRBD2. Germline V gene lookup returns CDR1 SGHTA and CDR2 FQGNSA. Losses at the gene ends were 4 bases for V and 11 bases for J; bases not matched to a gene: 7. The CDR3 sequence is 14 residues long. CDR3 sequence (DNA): TGTGCCAGCAGCTCCGGACTAGCGGGGCGGCTGCAGTATTTT. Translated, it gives CASSSGLAGRLQYF.

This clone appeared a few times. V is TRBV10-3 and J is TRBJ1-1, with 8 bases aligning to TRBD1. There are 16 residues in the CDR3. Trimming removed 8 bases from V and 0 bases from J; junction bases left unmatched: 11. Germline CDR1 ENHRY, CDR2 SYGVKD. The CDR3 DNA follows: TGTGCCATCTCCGGACAGGGCGGGGGTGTGAACACTGAAGCTTTCTTT. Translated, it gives CAISGQGGGVNTEAFF.

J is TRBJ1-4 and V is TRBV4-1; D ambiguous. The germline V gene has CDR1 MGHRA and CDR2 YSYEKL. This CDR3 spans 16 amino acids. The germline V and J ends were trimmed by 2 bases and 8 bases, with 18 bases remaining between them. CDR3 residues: CASSQLGGYFQEKLFF. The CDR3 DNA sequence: TGCGCCAGCAGCCAACTAGGCGGTTATTTTCAAGAAAAACTGTTTTTT.

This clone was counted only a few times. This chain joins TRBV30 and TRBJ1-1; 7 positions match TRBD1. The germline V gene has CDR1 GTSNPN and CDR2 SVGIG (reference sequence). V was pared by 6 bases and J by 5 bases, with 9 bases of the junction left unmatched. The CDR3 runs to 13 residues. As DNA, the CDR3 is TGTGCCTGCTTAAGACAGGGATTGACTGAAGCTTTCTTT. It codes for CACLRQGLTEAFF.

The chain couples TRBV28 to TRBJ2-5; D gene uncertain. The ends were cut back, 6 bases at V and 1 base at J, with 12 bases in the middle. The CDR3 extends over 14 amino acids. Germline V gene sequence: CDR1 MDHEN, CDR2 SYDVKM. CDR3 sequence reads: CASRLSEAQETQYF. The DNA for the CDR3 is TGTGCCAGCAGACTGTCCGAGGCCCAAGAGACCCAGTACTTC.

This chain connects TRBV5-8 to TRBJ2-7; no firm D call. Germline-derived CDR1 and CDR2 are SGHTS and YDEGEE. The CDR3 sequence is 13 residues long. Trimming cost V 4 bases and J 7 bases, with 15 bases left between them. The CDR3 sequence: CASSPKTAREQYF. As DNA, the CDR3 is TGTGCCAGCAGCCCAAAAACCGCCAGGGAGCAGTACTTC.

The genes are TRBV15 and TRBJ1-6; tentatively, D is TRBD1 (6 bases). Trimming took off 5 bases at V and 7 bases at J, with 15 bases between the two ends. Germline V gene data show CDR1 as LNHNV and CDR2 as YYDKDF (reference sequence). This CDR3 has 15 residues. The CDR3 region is CATSRQGGRNSPLHF. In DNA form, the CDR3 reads TGTGCCACCAGCCGCCAAGGGGGGCGAAATTCACCCCTCCACTTT. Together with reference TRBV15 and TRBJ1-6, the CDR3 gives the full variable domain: DAMVIQNPRYQVTQFGKPVTLSCSQTLNHNVMYWYQQKSSQAPKLLFHYYDKDFNNEADTPDNFQSRRPNTSFCFLDIRSPGLGDTAMYLCATSRQGGRNSPLHFGNGTRLTVT.

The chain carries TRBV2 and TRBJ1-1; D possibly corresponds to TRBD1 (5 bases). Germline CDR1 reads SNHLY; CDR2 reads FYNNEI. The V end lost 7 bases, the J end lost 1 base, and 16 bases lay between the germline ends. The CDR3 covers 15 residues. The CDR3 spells CASTPSGGANTEAFF. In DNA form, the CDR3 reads TGTGCCAGCACCCCTTCGGGAGGGGCGAACACTGAAGCTTTCTTT.

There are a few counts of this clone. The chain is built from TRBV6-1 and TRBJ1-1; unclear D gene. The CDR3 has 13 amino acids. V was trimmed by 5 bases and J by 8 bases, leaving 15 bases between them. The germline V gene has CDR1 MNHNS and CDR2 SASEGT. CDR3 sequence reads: CASSTKGGWEAFF. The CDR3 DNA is TGTGCCAGCAGTACCAAGGGAGGGTGGGAAGCTTTCTTT.

The CDR3 DNA is TGTGCCAGCAGCCTGCTGGGGAGAAACATTCAGTACTTC. Translating gives CASSLLGRNIQYF. V is TRBV6-6 and J is TRBJ2-4, with a tentative D call TRBD2 (5 bases). This CDR3 is built from 13 residues. V lost 6 bases, J lost 6 bases, and 12 bases lay in between. Germline CDR1 MNHNY, CDR2 SVGAGI (reference sequence).

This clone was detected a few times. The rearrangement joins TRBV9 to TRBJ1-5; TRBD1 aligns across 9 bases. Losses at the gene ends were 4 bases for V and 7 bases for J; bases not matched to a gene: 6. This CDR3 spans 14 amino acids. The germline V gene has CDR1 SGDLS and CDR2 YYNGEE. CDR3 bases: TGTGCCAGCAGCCCGGGACAGGGAGGGCAGCCCCAGCATTTT. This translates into CASSPGQGGQPQHF.

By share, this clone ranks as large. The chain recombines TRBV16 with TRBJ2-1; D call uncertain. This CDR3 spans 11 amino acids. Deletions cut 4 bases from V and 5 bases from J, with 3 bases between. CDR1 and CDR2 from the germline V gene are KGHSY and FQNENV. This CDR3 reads CASSPNNEQFF. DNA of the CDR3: TGTGCCAGCAGCCCTAACAATGAGCAGTTCTTC.

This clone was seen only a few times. In DNA, the CDR3 is TGTGCCAGTACACCAGACAGGTGGCCCTACGAGCAGTACTTC. The encoded protein is CASTPDRWPYEQYF. The chain recombines TRBV6-1 with TRBJ2-7, with D possibly TRBD1 on 6 matching bases. The CDR3 runs to 14 residues. The V and J ends lost 9 bases and 2 bases respectively, with 17 bases between them. CDR1 and CDR2 (germline): MNHNS, SASEGT.

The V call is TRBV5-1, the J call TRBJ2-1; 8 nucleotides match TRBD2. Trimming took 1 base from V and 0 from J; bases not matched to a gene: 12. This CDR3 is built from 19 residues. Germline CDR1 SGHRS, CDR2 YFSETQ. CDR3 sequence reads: CASSLRPSGPRPSYNEQFF. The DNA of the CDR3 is TGCGCCAGCAGCTTGCGGCCTAGCGGGCCCCGACCCTCCTACAATGAGCAGTTCTTC.

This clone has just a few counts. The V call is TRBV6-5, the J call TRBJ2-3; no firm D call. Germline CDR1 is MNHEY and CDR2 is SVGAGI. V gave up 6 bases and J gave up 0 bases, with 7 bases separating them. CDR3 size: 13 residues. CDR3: CASSWISTDTQYF. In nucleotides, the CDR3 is TGTGCCAGCAGCTGGATAAGCACAGATACGCAGTATTTT.

The CDR3 coding sequence is TGTGCCATCAGTAGTTCCGACCGACCACAGAACACTGAAGCTTTCTTT. Encoded protein: CAISSSDRPQNTEAFF. The rearrangement links TRBV10-3 to TRBJ1-1, with D uncertain. The germline gives CDR1 ENHRY, CDR2 SYGVKD. The V gene lost 5 bases and the J gene lost 1 base, with 17 bases spanning the gap. The CDR3 is 16 amino acids.

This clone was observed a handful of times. Here the CDR3 reads CASGPSSQTKNSPLHF. The CDR3 DNA reads as TGTGCTAGTGGTCCATCTAGTCAGACTAAAAATTCACCCCTCCACTTT. The rearrangement uses TRBV12-5 and TRBJ1-6; no clear D. Trimming left V 5 bases short and J 7 bases short, with 18 bases between. The germline CDR1 and CDR2 sequences are LGHNT and FRNRAP. The CDR3 is 16 amino acids.

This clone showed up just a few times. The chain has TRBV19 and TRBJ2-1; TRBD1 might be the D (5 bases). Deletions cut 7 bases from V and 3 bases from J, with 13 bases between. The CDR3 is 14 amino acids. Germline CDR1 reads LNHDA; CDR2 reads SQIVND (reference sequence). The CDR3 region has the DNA TGTGCCAGTAATTGGCAGGGTGGCTACAATGAGCAGTTCTTC. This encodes CASNWQGGYNEQFF.

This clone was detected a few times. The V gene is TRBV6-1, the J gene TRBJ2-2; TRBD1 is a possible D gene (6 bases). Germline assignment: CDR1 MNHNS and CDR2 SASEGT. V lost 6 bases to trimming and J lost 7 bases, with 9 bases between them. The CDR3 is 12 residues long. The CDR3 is CASRLGGGELFF. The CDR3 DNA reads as TGTGCCAGCAGGCTAGGGGGCGGGGAGCTGTTTTTT.

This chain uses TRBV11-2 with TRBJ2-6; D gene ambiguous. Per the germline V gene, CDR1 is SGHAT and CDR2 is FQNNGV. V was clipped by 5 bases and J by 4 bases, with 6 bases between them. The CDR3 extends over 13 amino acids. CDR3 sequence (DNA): TGTGCCAGCAGCCCGCCAGGGGCCAACGTCCTGACTTTC. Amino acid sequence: CASSPPGANVLTF.

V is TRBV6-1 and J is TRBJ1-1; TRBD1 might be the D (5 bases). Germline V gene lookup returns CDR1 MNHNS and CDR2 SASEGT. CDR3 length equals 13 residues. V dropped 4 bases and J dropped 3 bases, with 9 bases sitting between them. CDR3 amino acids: CASSGTTYTEAFF. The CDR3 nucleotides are TGTGCCAGCAGTGGGACAACCTACACTGAAGCTTTCTTT.

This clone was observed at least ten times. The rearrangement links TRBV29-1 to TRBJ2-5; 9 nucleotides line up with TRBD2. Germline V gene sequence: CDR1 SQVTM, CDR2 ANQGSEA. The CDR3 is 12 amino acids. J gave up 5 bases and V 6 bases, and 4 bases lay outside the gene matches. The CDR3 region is CSVGGGVETQYF. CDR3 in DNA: TGCAGCGTCGGCGGGGGGGTCGAGACCCAGTACTTC.

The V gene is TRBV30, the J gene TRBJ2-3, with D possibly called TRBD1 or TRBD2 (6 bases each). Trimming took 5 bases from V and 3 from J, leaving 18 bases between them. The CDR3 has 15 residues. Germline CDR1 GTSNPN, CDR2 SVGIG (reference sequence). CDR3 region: CAWDWRGVLTDTQYF. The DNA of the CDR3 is TGTGCCTGGGACTGGAGGGGGGTTTTGACAGATACGCAGTATTTT.

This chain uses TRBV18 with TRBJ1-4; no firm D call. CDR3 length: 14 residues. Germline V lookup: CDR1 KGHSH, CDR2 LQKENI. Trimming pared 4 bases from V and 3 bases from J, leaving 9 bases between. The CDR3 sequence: CASSRAAPNEKLFF. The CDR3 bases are TGTGCCAGCTCACGGGCAGCACCTAATGAAAAACTGTTTTTT.

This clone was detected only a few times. The CDR3 region is CASRGQGAFEQYF. The CDR3 DNA sequence: TGTGCCAGCAGGGGACAGGGGGCCTTCGAGCAGTACTTC. The rearrangement uses TRBV6-5 and TRBJ2-7; 12 positions agree with TRBD1. Trimming took 6 bases from V and 6 from J; bases not matched to a gene: 3. This CDR3 region has 13 residues. The germline gives CDR1 MNHEY, CDR2 SVGAGI.

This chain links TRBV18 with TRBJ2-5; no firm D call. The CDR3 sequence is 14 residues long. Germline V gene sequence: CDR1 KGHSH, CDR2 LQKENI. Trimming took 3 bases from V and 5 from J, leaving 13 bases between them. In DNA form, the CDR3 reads TGTGCCAGCTCACCCCCGACTGGGCAGGAGACCCAGTACTTC. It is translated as CASSPPTGQETQYF.

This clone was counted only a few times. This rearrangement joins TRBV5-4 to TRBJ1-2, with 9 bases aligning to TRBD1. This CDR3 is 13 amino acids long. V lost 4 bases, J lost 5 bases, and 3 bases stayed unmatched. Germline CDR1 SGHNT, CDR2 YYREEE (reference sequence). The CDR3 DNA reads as TGTGCCAGCAGCCCCGGGACAGGGTATGGCTACACCTTC. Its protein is CASSPGTGYGYTF. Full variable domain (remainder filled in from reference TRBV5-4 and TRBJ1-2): ETGVTQSPTHLIKTRGQQVTLRCSSQSGHNTVSWYQQALGQGPQFIFQYYREEENGRGNFPPRFSGLQFPNYSSELNVNALELDDSALYLCASSPGTGYGYTFGSGTRLTVV.

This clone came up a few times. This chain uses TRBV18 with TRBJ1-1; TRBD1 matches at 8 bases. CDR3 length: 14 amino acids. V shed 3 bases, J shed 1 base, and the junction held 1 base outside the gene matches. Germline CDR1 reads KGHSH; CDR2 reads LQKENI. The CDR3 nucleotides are TGTGCCAGCTCACCTGGACAGGGGAACACTGAAGCTTTCTTT. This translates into CASSPGQGNTEAFF.

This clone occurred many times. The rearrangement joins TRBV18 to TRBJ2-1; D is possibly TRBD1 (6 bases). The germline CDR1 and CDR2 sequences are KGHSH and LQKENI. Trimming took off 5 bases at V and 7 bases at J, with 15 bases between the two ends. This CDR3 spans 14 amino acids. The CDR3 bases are TGTGCCAGCTCAGCCGGACAGCCGGGGAATGAGCAGTTCTTC. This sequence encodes CASSAGQPGNEQFF.

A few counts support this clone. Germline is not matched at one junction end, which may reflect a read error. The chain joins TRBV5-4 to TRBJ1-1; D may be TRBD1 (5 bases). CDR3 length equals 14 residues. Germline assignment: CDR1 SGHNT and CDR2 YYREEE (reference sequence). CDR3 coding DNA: TGCGCCAGCAGCCCAAGGCAGGGTGGGACTGAAGCTTTCTTT. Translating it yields CASSPRQGGTEAFF.

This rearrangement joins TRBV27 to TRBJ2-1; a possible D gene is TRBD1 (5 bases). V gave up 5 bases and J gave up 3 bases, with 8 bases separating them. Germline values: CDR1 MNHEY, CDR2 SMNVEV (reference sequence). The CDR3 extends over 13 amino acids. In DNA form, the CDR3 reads TGTGCCAGCAGTAAGACAGACTACAATGAGCAGTTCTTC. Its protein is CASSKTDYNEQFF.

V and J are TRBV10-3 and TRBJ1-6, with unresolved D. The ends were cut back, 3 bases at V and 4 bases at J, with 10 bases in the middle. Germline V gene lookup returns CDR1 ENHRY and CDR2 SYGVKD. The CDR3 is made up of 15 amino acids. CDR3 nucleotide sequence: TGTGCCATCAGTGACGCCGGGAGGTATAATTCACCCCTCCACTTT. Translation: CAISDAGRYNSPLHF.